The rows below give T cell receptor beta chains drawn from one sample of a study of blood T cell repertoires in COVID-19. Generated by immunoSEQ multiplex PCR, the TCRdb table keeps only in-frame clones and is missing some. The profile shows around 42,000 clones, 85% to 90% of them singletons. Sequenced sample: peripheral blood. The receptor set was obtained from a man aged 45-60 years with active COVID-19. Both conserved end residues are part of each CDR3. A D gene is named only where the DNA matches it firmly. Clone size is not always given. Where it is, it says once, few, many or a class for expanded clones.

d_call j_call cdr3_length v_call clone_size cdr3_nt cdr3_aa
- TRBJ2-7 13 TRBV7-2 once TGTGCCAGCAGCTCCCGCAGGGGTTACGAGCAGTACTTC CASSSRRGYEQYF
TRBD2 TRBJ2-1 15 TRBV4-2 - TGTGCCAGCAGCCAGGGGCTAGCGGGGGACAATGAGCAGTTCTTC CASSQGLAGDNEQFF
- TRBJ1-4 14 TRBV7-9 - TGTGCCAGCAGCCCCAGATCCAGGAATGAAAAACTGTTTTTT CASSPRSRNEKLFF
TRBD1 TRBJ1-6 13 TRBV19 - TGTGCCAGTTCCGGGACAGTTACTGCACCCCTCCACTTT CASSGTVTAPLHF
- TRBJ2-5 13 TRBV2 - TGTGCCAGCAAAAGACAGAAGCAAGAGACCCAGTACTTC CASKRQKQETQYF
- TRBJ2-7 15 TRBV6-2/TRBV6-3 few TGTGCCAGCAGTCCGGACAGCGCGAGCTCCTACGAGCAGTACTTC CASSPDSASSYEQYF
TRBD1 TRBJ2-2 16 TRBV7-2 - TGTGCCAGCAGCAGCTTCAGGGGGCGCAGCACCGGGGAGCTGTTTTTT CASSSFRGRSTGELFF
- TRBJ1-2 17 TRBV9 - TGTGCCAGCAGCCCCCAGGGTGGTTCCAGGGTGGGCTATGGCTACACCTTC CASSPQGGSRVGYGYTF
- TRBJ1-5 13 TRBV19 - TGTGCCAGTAGGGGCAGGGAAAATCAGCCCCAGCATTTT CASRGRENQPQHF
- TRBJ1-5 15 TRBV7-8 once TGTGCCAGCAGCCCGGAGGACGGAAGAAATCAGCCCCAGCATTTT CASSPEDGRNQPQHF
- TRBJ1-2 12 TRBV18 - TGTGCCAGCTCATCAGGAAACTATGGCTACACCTTC CASSSGNYGYTF
TRBD1 TRBJ1-1 16 TRBV7-3 - TGTGCCAGCAGCTTAGGACAGGGGGTAGGTGGGACTGAAGCTTTCTTT CASSLGQGVGGTEAFF
- TRBJ2-3 15 TRBV24-1 - TGTGCCACCAGTGATACCCGGACAAGCACAGATACGCAGTATTTT CATSDTRTSTDTQYF
- TRBJ1-6 16 TRBV5-1 - TGCGCCAGCAGCTGGCTAGACAGCGACTATAATTCACCCCTCCACTTT CASSWLDSDYNSPLHF
TRBD2 TRBJ2-1 18 TRBV7-8 few TGTGCCAGCAGCTTACGTCTAGCGGGGGGACCCGGGGTGAATGAGCAGTTCTTC CASSLRLAGGPGVNEQFF
- TRBJ2-3 20 TRBV12-5 few TGTGCTAGTGGTTTACTGTCTAGGGGCTTTCGGGCAGGGATAACAGATACGCAGTATTTT CASGLLSRGFRAGITDTQYF
- TRBJ2-3 17 TRBV4-3 - TGCGCCAGCAGCCAAGATCACGGCAGGGGTTTAAGAGATACGCAGTATTTT CASSQDHGRGLRDTQYF
TRBD2 TRBJ2-7 13 TRBV30 - TGTGCCTGGAGCCCGGGAGGGGCCTACGAGCAGTACTTC CAWSPGGAYEQYF
TRBD2 TRBJ2-3 15 TRBV19 - TGTGCCAGTGGCAAACAACGGGGCGCGGGGGTGGCGCAGTATTTT CASGKQRGAGVAQYF
TRBD1 TRBJ2-6 17 TRBV7-9 once TGTGCCAGCACCTCCATCCGGGACAGGGCTGGGGCCAACGTCCTGACTTTC CASTSIRDRAGANVLTF
TRBD1 TRBJ1-3 16 TRBV5-1 - TGCGCCAGCAGCGGAGCCGGGACAGCCACCGGAAACACCATATATTTT CASSGAGTATGNTIYF
- TRBJ1-5 13 TRBV14 - TGTGCCAGCAGCCAAGATCGGGGTCAGCCCCAGCATTTT CASSQDRGQPQHF
TRBD1 TRBJ2-3 16 TRBV27 - TGTGCCAGCAGTTTATCGGCGACAGGGAACGCAGATACGCAGTATTTT CASSLSATGNADTQYF
- TRBJ2-7 17 TRBV21-1 - TGTGCCAGCAGCAAGGAGGCCCCGGGACAGGGGTCCTACGAGCAGTACTTC CASSKEAPGQGSYEQYF
- TRBJ2-5 13 TRBV4-3 - TGCGCCAGCAGCCGGGAGAGAGAAGAGACCCAGTACTTC CASSREREETQYF
TRBD2 TRBJ2-7 16 TRBV6-6 - TGTGCCAGCAAGGCTAGCGGGGGGGCAGGATACTACGAGCAGTACTTC CASKASGGAGYYEQYF
TRBD1 TRBJ1-2 12 TRBV5-6 - TGTGCCAGCAGCATTGGACAGGACGGCTACACCTTC CASSIGQDGYTF
TRBD2 TRBJ2-1 12 TRBV6-5 once TGTGCCAGCACGGCTAGCGGGGTTGAGCAGTTCTTC CASTASGVEQFF
TRBD1 TRBJ1-2 14 TRBV4-1 - TGCGCCAGCAGCCAGGACAGGGTAGTGCATGGCTACACCTTC CASSQDRVVHGYTF
TRBD2 TRBJ2-3 17 TRBV6-1 - TGTGCCAGCAGTGAAGCGTTGGTAGCGGGGGGGCCGTCAAGGCAGTATTTT CASSEALVAGGPSRQYF
TRBD1 TRBJ1-1 15 TRBV5-1 - TGCGCCAGCAGCTCCGGACAGGGGGCCAACACTGAAGCTTTCTTT CASSSGQGANTEAFF
- TRBJ2-3 14 TRBV5-4 - TGTGCCAGCAGCTTTAGGGGATTCACAGATACGCAGTATTTT CASSFRGFTDTQYF
- TRBJ1-2 13 TRBV27 - TGTGCCAGCAGTTCAATTACCGGGGATGGCTACACCTTC CASSSITGDGYTF
- TRBJ1-2 15 TRBV7-3 - TGTGCCAGCAGCTTAAGGCCACTAGATAACTATGGCTACACCTTC CASSLRPLDNYGYTF
- TRBJ1-4 12 TRBV4-2 - TGTGCCAGCCGGGGTTCTAATGAAAAACTGTTTTTT CASRGSNEKLFF
- TRBJ1-2 13 TRBV5-1 - TGCGCCAGCAGCTTTGGACAGAACTATGGCTACACCTTC CASSFGQNYGYTF
- TRBJ2-7 15 TRBV5-1 - TGCGCCAGCAGCCAGGACACTATAAGCTCCTACGAGCAGTACTTC CASSQDTISSYEQYF
- TRBJ2-5 17 TRBV6-1 - TGTGCCAGCAGTGAAGCGCGCGGGACGGTGGTGGGAGAGACCCAGTACTTC CASSEARGTVVGETQYF
- TRBJ2-3 14 TRBV2 - TGTGCCAGCACGGCGGTCGCTAGCACAGATACGCAGTATTTT CASTAVASTDTQYF
- TRBJ2-3 11 TRBV14 - TGTGCCAGCAGCTCCATGTCTACGCAGTATTTT CASSSMSTQYF
- TRBJ1-3 13 TRBV19 few TGTGCCAGTAGTTCTTCGGCTGGAAACACCATATATTTT CASSSSAGNTIYF
TRBD2 TRBJ2-1 15 TRBV7-9 - TGTGCCAGCAGCTTTAGCGGGGGGGCCTACAATGAGCAGTTCTTC CASSFSGGAYNEQFF
- TRBJ1-2 13 TRBV3-1/TRBV3-2 - TGTGCCAGCAGCCAAGGACAGTCTGTCGGCTACACCTTC CASSQGQSVGYTF
TRBD2 TRBJ2-2 14 TRBV6-2/TRBV6-3 - TGTGCCAGCAGTACAGGACTAGAGGCCGGGGAGCTGTTTTTT CASSTGLEAGELFF
- TRBJ1-1 12 TRBV5-5 - TGTGCCAGCAGCACCGGACAGATAGAAGCTTTCTTT CASSTGQIEAFF
TRBD1 TRBJ1-2 18 TRBV4-2 - TGTGCCAGCAGCCAAGACAGGGGGTCTGCTACTACTAACTATGGCTACACCTTC CASSQDRGSATTNYGYTF
- TRBJ1-4 17 TRBV5-4 - TGTGCCAGCAGAACCGTTTGGGTGGGGGGGAATAATGAAAAACTGTTTTTT CASRTVWVGGNNEKLFF
TRBD2 TRBJ2-3 17 TRBV4-2 - TGTGCCAGCAGCCGCCTGATAGCGGGGTCCAGCACAGATACGCAGTATTTT CASSRLIAGSSTDTQYF
TRBD1 TRBJ1-1 16 TRBV7-9 - TGTGCCAGCAGCCTCGGGACAGGGGGATCGAACACTGAAGCTTTCTTT CASSLGTGGSNTEAFF
- TRBJ1-5 17 TRBV18 - TGTGCCAGCTCACCGGGGGCTCGGGTCAATAGCAATCAGCCCCAGCATTTT CASSPGARVNSNQPQHF
- TRBJ2-2 13 TRBV7-8 - TGTGCCAGCAGCTTAGGGGCAGCCGGGGAGCTGTTTTTT CASSLGAAGELFF
TRBD1 TRBJ2-7 15 TRBV7-3 - TGTGCCAGCAGCTTACACGGACAGGGAACCTACGAGCAGTACTTC CASSLHGQGTYEQYF
- TRBJ2-3 12 TRBV2 - TGTGCCAGCCATCGGGAGACAGATACGCAGTATTTT CASHRETDTQYF